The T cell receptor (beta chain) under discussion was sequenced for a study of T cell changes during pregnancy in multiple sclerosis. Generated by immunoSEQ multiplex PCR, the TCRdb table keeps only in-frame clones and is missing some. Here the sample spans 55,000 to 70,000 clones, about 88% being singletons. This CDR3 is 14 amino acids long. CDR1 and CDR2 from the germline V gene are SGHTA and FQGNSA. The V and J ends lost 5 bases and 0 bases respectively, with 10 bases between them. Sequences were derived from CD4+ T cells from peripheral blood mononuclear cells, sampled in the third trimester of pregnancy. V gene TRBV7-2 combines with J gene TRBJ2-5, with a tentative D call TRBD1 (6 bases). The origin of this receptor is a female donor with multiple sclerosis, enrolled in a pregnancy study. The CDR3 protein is CASSADSNQETQYF. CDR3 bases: TGTGCCAGCAGCGCGGACAGTAACCAAGAGACCCAGTACTTC.